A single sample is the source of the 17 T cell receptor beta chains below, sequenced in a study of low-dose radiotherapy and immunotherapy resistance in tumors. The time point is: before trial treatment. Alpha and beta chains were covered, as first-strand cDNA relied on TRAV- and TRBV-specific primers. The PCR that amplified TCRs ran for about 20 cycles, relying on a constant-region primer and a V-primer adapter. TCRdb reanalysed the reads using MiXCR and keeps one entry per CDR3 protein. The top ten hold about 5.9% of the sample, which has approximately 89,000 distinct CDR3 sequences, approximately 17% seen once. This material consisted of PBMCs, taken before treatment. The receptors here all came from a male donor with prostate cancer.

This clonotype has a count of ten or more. CDR3: CASSTIKTSDRVYGYTF. In DNA form, the CDR3 reads TGTGCCAGCAGCACAATAAAGACCAGCGATCGCGTCTATGGCTACACCTTC. The chain links TRBV28 to TRBJ1-2; D gene uncertain. The CDR3 has 17 residues. Germline-derived CDR1 and CDR2 are MDHEN and SYDVKM. Trimming left V 6 bases short and J 4 bases short, with 24 bases between.

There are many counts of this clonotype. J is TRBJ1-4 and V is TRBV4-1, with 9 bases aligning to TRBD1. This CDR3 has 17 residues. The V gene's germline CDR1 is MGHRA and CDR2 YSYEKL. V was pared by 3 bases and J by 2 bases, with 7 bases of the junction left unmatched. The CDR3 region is CASSQTGGGYTNEKLFF. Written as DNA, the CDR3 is TGCGCCAGCAGCCAGACAGGGGGTGGGTACACTAATGAAAAACTGTTTTTT.

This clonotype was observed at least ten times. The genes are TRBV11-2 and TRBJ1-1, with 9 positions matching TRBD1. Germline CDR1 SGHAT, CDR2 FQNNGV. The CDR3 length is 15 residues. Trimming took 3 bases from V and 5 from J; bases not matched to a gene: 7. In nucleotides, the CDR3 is TGTGCCAGCAGCTTCGCACAGGGGGCCGGGACTGAAGCTTTCTTT. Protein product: CASSFAQGAGTEAFF.

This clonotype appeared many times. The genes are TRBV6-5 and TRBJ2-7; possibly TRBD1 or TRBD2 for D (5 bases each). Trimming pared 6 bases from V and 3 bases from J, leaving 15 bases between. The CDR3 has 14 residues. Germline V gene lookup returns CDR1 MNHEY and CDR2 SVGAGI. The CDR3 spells CASRGDAARYEQYF. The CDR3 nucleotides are TGTGCCAGCAGGGGGGACGCGGCCCGCTACGAGCAGTACTTC.

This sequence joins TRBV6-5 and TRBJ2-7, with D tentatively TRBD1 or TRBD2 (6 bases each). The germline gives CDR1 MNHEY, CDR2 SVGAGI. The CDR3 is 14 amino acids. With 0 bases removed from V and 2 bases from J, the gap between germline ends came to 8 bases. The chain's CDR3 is CASSYSEGAYEQYF. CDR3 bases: TGTGCCAGCAGTTACTCGGAGGGGGCCTACGAGCAGTACTTC.

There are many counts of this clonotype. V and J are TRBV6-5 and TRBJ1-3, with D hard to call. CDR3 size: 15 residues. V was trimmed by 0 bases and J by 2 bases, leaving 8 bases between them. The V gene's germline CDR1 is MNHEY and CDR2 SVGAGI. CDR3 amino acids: CASSYSSATGNTIYF. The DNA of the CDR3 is TGTGCCAGCAGTTACTCGTCAGCCACTGGAAACACCATATATTTT.

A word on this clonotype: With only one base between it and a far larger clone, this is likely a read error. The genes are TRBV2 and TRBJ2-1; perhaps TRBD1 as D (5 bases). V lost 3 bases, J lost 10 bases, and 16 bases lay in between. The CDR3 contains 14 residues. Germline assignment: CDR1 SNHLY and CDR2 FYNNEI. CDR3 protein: CASSEVSRENEQFF. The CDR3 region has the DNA TGTGCCAGCAGTGAGGTCAGCAGGGAAAACGAGCAGTTCTTC.

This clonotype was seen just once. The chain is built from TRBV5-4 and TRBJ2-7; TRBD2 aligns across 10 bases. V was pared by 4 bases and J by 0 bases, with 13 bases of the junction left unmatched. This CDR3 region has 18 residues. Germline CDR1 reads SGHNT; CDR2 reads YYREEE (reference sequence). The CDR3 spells CASSPTGTSVPSSYEQYF. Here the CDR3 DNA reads TGTGCCAGCAGCCCGACCGGGACTAGCGTACCCAGCTCCTACGAGCAGTACTTC. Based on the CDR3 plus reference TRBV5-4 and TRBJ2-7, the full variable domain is ETGVTQSPTHLIKTRGQQVTLRCSSQSGHNTVSWYQQALGQGPQFIFQYYREEENGRGNFPPRFSGLQFPNYSSELNVNALELDDSALYLCASSPTGTSVPSSYEQYFGPGTRLTVT.

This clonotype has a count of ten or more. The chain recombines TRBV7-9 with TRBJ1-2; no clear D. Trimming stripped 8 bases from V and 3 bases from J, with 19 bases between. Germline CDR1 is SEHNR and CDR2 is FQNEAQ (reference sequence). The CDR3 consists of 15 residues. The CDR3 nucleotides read TGTGCCAGCGAGCTGAGAGGGTGGGTCGACTATGGCTACACCTTC. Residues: CASELRGWVDYGYTF.

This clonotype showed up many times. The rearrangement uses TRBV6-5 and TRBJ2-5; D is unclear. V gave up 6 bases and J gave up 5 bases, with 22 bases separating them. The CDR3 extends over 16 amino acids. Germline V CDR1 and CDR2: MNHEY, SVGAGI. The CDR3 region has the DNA TGTGCCAGCAGCCCCGGAGACATAGGGTATCGGGAGACCCAGTACTTC. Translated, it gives CASSPGDIGYRETQYF.

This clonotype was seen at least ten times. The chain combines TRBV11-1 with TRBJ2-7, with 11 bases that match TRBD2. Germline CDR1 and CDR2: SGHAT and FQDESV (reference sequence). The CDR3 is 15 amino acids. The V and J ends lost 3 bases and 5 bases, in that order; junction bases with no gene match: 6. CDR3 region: CASSFRRLAGHEQYF. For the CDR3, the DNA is TGTGCCAGCAGCTTCCGGCGACTAGCGGGGCACGAGCAGTACTTC.

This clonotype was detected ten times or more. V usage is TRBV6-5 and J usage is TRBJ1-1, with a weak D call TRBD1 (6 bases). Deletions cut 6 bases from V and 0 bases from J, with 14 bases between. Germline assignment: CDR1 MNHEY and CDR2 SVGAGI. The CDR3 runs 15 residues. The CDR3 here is CASSPRTAVNTEAFF. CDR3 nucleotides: TGTGCCAGCAGCCCCCGGACAGCGGTGAACACTGAAGCTTTCTTT.

The CDR3 region has the DNA TGCGCCAGCAGCGTTAGACAGCACCCGACTAACACTGAAGCTTTCTTT. Translating it yields CASSVRQHPTNTEAFF. The chain carries TRBV5-1 and TRBJ1-1, with D possibly matching TRBD1 (5 bases). Germline values: CDR1 SGHRS, CDR2 YFSETQ. This CDR3 contains 16 residues. V lost 4 bases and J 2 bases, leaving 18 bases between the germline ends.

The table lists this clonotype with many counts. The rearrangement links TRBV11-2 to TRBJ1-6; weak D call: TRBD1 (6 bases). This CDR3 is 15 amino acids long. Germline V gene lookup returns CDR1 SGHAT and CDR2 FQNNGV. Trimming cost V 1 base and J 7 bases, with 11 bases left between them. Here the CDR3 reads CASSLVQGPNSPLHF. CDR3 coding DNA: TGTGCCAGCAGCTTAGTTCAGGGGCCAAATTCACCCCTCCACTTT.

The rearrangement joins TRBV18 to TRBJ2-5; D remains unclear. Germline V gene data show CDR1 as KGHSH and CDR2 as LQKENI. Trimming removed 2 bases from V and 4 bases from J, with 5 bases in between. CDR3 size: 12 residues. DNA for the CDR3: TGTGCCAGCTCACCATTAGGAGAGACCCAGTACTTC. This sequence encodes CASSPLGETQYF.

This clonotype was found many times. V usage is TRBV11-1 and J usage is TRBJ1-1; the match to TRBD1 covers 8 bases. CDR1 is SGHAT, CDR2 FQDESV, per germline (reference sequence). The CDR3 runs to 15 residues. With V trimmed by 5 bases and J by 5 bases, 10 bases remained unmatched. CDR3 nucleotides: TGTGCCAGCAGCCCGGCTCAGGGGGCGATGACTGAAGCTTTCTTT. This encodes CASSPAQGAMTEAFF.

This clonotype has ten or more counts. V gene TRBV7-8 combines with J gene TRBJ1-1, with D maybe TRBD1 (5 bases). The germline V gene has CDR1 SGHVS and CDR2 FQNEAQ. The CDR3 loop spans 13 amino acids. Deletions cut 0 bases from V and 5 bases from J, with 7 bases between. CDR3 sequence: CASSLAGVTEAFF. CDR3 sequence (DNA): TGTGCCAGCAGCTTAGCGGGGGTAACTGAAGCTTTCTTT.